The present TCR beta chain was sequenced within a study of T cells in Graves' hyperthyroidism and ophthalmopathy. Whole-study results and caveats: For ophthalmopathy, model prediction preceded onset by a median 6.5 months.

Amplified TCR beta CDR3 regions derived from RNA transcripts. The TCR CDR3 was amplified in a first-round RT-PCR using the HTBI primer set. TCRdb reanalysed the multiplex PCR reads using MiXCR and keeps one entry per CDR3 protein. This sample has approximately 700,000 distinct CDR3 sequences, with roughly 45% found just once. The CDR3 runs to 15 residues. Deletions cut 6 bases from V and 6 bases from J, with 20 bases between. Per germline, CDR1 SNHLY and CDR2 FYNNEI. This clonotype has only a few counts. Its specificity is not known. This TCR was sampled from an adult man with Graves' disease, either hyperthyroidism or ophthalmopathy (not recorded which). The sample was peripheral blood or thyroid tissue (not recorded which). The chain has TRBV2 and TRBJ1-2, with a possible D match to TRBD1 (5 bases). CDR3 amino acids: CASRPPGLIVNGYTF. CDR3 sequence (DNA): TGTGCCAGCAGACCCCCGGGACTGATAGTCAATGGCTACACCTTC.